This T cell receptor (beta chain) stems from a study of T-cell reconstitution after alpha-beta-depleted transplantation in children. Findings and limits, study-wide: At day 60, the high TCRbeta diversity found in some patients originated from recipient T cells and thymic progenitors that had survived. It was newly produced T cells that mostly accounted for T-cell counts and diversity one year after transplant.

Preparing the TCRbeta library involved the use of unique molecular identifiers. TCRdb used MiXCR to reprocess the PCR reads, holding one entry per CDR3 protein. The data show a few hundred thousand distinct CDR3 sequences, with roughly 13% seen just once and about 2.2% held by the top ten. Per germline, CDR1 MDHEN and CDR2 SYDVKM. The CDR3 is made up of 15 amino acids. Trimming removed 5 bases from V and 4 bases from J; junction bases left unmatched: 8. Note on this clonotype: Its specificity is not known.

V and J are TRBV28 and TRBJ1-1; TRBD1 aligns across 9 bases. This receptor was obtained from a male patient aged 10-17 years who had a stem cell transplant for acute myeloid leukemia, so the T cells may come from the graft donor. The specimen comprised PBMCs, mostly from graft donor cells, sampled 360 days after TCRalphabeta/CD19-depleted stem cell transplant. The chain's CDR3 is CASSPQTGGTTEAFF. The CDR3 bases are TGTGCCAGCAGTCCCCAGACAGGGGGGACCACTGAAGCTTTCTTT.